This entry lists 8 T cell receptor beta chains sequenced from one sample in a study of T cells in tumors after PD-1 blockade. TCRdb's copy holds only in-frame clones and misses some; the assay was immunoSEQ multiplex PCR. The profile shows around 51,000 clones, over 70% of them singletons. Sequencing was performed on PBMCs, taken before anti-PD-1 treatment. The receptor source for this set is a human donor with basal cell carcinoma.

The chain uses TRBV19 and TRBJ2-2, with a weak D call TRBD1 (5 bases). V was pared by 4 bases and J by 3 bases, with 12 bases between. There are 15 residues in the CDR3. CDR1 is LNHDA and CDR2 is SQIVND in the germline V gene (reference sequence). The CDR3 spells CASSSPDTHTGELFF. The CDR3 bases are TGTGCCAGTAGTAGCCCGGACACCCACACCGGGGAGCTGTTTTTT.

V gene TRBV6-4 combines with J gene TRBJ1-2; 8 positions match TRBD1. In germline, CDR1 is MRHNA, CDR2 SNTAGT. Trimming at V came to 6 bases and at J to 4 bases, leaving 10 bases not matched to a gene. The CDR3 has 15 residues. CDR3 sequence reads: CASSSERTGTYGYTF. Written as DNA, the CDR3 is TGTGCCAGCAGCTCAGAACGGACAGGGACCTATGGCTACACCTTC.

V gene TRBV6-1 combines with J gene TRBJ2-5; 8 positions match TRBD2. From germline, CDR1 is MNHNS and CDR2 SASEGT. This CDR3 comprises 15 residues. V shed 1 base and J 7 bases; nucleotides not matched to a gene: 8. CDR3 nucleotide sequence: TGTGCCAGCAGTGAAGTGGCCAGCGGGGGAGGGACCCAGTACTTC. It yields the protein CASSEVASGGGTQYF.

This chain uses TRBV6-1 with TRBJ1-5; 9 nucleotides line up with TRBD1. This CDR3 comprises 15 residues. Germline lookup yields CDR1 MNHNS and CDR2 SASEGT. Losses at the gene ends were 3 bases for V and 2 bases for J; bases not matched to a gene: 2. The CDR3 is CASSEGQGGNQPQHF. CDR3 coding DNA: TGTGCCAGCAGTGAGGGACAGGGTGGCAATCAGCCCCAGCATTTT.

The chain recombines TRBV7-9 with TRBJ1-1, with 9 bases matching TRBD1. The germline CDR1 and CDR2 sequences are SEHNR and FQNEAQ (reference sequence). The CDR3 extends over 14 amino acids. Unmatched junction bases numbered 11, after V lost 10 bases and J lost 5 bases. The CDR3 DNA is TGTGCCACCGAGAGAACAGGGGGCCAAACTGAAGCTTTCTTT. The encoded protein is CATERTGGQTEAFF.

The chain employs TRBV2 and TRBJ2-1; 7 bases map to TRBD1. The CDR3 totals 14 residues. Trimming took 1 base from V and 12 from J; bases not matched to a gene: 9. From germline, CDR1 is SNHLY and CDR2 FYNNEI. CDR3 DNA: TGTGCCAGCAGTGAAGGACAGGGATGGCAGAGGCAGTTCTTC. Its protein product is CASSEGQGWQRQFF.

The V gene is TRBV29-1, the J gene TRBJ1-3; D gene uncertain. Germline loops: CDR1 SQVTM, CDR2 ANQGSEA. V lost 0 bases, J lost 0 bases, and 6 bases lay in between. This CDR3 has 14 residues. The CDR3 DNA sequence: TGCAGCGTTGAAGACTGGCCCTCTGGAAACACCATATATTTT. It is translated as CSVEDWPSGNTIYF.

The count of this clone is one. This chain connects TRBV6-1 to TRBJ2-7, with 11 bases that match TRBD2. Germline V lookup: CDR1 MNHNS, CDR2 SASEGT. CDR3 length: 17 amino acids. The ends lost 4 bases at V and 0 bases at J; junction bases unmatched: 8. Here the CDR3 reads CASSVRASGGPSYEQYF. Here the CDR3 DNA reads TGTGCCAGCAGTGTAAGGGCTAGCGGGGGGCCCTCCTACGAGCAGTACTTC.